The next 15 T cell receptor beta chains were all read from a single sample in a study of T cell changes during pregnancy in multiple sclerosis. The assay was immunoSEQ multiplex PCR, and TCRdb's table has in-frame clones only and misses some. The table records 90,000 to 130,000 clones, roughly 90% of them present only once. The source material was peripheral blood, sampled in the third trimester of pregnancy. All receptors come from a female donor with multiple sclerosis, enrolled in a pregnancy study.

The genes are TRBV9 and TRBJ2-1; 9 bases are shared with TRBD2. The V gene's germline CDR1 is SGDLS and CDR2 YYNGEE. The trim removed 3 bases at V and 4 bases at J, leaving 11 bases unmatched. The CDR3 has 17 amino acids. The CDR3 bases are TGTGCCAGCAGCGCCCCACTCTCTAGCGGGGAATACAATGAGCAGTTCTTC. Its protein product is CASSAPLSSGEYNEQFF. Full variable domain (remainder filled in from reference TRBV9 and TRBJ2-1): DSGVTQTPKHLITATGQRVTLRCSPRSGDLSVYWYQQSLDQGLQFLIQYYNGEERAKGNILERFSAQQFPDLHSELNLSSLELGDSALYFCASSAPLSSGEYNEQFFGPGTRLTVL.

The rearrangement joins TRBV4-1 to TRBJ2-7; 7 nucleotides match TRBD2. With V trimmed by 1 base and J by 1 base, 13 bases remained unmatched. Germline V gene lookup returns CDR1 MGHRA and CDR2 YSYEKL. This CDR3 has 18 amino acids. The CDR3 DNA is TGCGCCAGCAGCCAAGTAGTCGTCGGCGGGAGAGGGTCCTACGAGCAGTACTTC. Translation: CASSQVVVGGRGSYEQYF.

This clone is a singleton in its sample. J is TRBJ2-7 and V is TRBV5-1, with TRBD2 matching over 7 bases. The ends lost 4 bases at V and 7 bases at J; junction bases unmatched: 11. Germline CDR1 is SGHRS and CDR2 is YFSETQ. The CDR3 sequence is 14 residues long. The CDR3 DNA follows: TGCGCCAGCAGCCCCCCGGGACTACGCCCGGAGCAGTACTTC. This sequence encodes CASSPPGLRPEQYF. The full variable domain, in which reference TRBV5-1 and TRBJ2-7 provide the parts outside the CDR3, is KAGVTQTPRYLIKTRGQQVTLSCSPISGHRSVSWYQQTPGQGLQFLFEYFSETQRNKGNFPGRFSGRQFSNSRSEMNVSTLELGDSALYLCASSPPGLRPEQYFGPGTRLTVT.

The V call is TRBV27, the J call TRBJ2-1; no clear D. The CDR3 covers 15 residues. The V gene lost 1 base and the J gene lost 8 bases, with 15 bases spanning the gap. Germline CDR1 MNHEY, CDR2 SMNVEV (reference sequence). This chain's CDR3 is CASSLLLPPDDEQFF. The DNA of the CDR3 is TGTGCCAGCAGTTTATTACTCCCCCCTGATGATGAGCAGTTCTTC.

The J gene is TRBJ2-7, the V gene TRBV5-1; 8 positions agree with TRBD2. CDR3 length equals 16 residues. V lost 3 bases to trimming and J lost 2 bases; unmatched junction nucleotides: 10. Germline values: CDR1 SGHRS, CDR2 YFSETQ. The CDR3 reads CASSSGTSGGTYEQYF. The CDR3 DNA follows: TGCGCCAGCAGCTCGGGCACTAGCGGTGGGACCTACGAGCAGTACTTC.

This clone was recorded a few times. Other DNA sequences within the sample encode an identical CDR3. The chain has TRBV5-1 and TRBJ1-1, with D possibly matching TRBD1 (5 bases). Germline CDR1 reads SGHRS; CDR2 reads YFSETQ. The CDR3 length is 14 residues. Trimming took 4 bases from V and 0 from J, leaving 10 bases between them. The CDR3 spells CASSPDTLNTEAFF. CDR3 DNA: TGCGCCAGCAGCCCGGACACTTTGAACACTGAAGCTTTCTTT.

This clone was observed once. V gene TRBV30 combines with J gene TRBJ1-1; 7 bases line up with TRBD1. V lost 4 bases to trimming and J lost 3 bases; unmatched junction nucleotides: 8. Germline V gene data show CDR1 as GTSNPN and CDR2 as SVGIG (reference sequence). The CDR3 is 14 amino acids. CDR3 in amino acids: CAWTKGARDTEAFF. The CDR3 nucleotides read TGTGCCTGGACTAAGGGGGCGCGGGACACTGAAGCTTTCTTT.

The chain links TRBV7-8 to TRBJ1-4; D possibly corresponds to TRBD1 (6 bases). The V and J ends lost 5 bases and 0 bases respectively, with 13 bases between them. This CDR3 region has 16 residues. Germline CDR1 is SGHVS and CDR2 is FQNEAQ. The CDR3, as DNA: TGTGCCAGCAGCATGGGACACCTTGCAACTAATGAAAAACTGTTTTTT. Residues: CASSMGHLATNEKLFF.

The chain recombines TRBV27 with TRBJ2-2; TRBD2 is a possible D gene (6 bases). Germline V lookup: CDR1 MNHEY, CDR2 SMNVEV (reference sequence). Trimming cost V 5 bases and J 0 bases, with 13 bases left between them. CDR3 length: 16 residues. The CDR3 DNA is TGTGCCAGCAGTCCCTGGACTACCGCGAACACCGGGGAGCTGTTTTTT. It translates to CASSPWTTANTGELFF.

The chain combines TRBV27 with TRBJ1-1, with D maybe TRBD1 (5 bases). The CDR3 totals 15 residues. The germline V gene has CDR1 MNHEY and CDR2 SMNVEV (reference sequence). V was clipped by 6 bases and J by 1 base, with 15 bases between them. For the CDR3, the DNA is TGTGCCAGCAGGACCCGGTCAGGGCCGAACACTGAAGCTTTCTTT. Its translation: CASRTRSGPNTEAFF.

V gene TRBV27 combines with J gene TRBJ2-1, with 11 bases lining up with TRBD1. The CDR3 is made up of 16 amino acids. V lost 5 bases and J lost 7; bases outside the gene matches: 10. The V gene's germline CDR1 is MNHEY and CDR2 SMNVEV (reference sequence). As DNA, the CDR3 is TGTGCCAGCAGTCCTCTTGGGACAGGGGGGGGAAATGAGCAGTTCTTC. Protein: CASSPLGTGGGNEQFF.

V is TRBV6-5 and J is TRBJ2-7; no clear D. CDR1 and CDR2 (germline): MNHEY, SVGAGI. Trimming left V 2 bases short and J 2 bases short, with 10 bases between. This CDR3 is built from 14 residues. Written as DNA, the CDR3 is TGTGCCAGCAGTTACAATCCCCGGGCCTACGAGCAGTACTTC. This encodes CASSYNPRAYEQYF.

The chain couples TRBV16 to TRBJ1-5, with D uncertain. Between the trimmed V and J ends, which lost 3 bases and 4 bases, there was a span of 7 bases. Per the germline V gene, CDR1 is KGHSY and CDR2 is FQNENV. The CDR3 has 13 residues. CDR3 sequence reads: CASSQSQNQPQHF. CDR3 bases: TGTGCCAGCAGCCAGTCCCAAAATCAGCCCCAGCATTTT.

This chain links TRBV7-2 with TRBJ1-2, with D perhaps matching TRBD1 (6 bases). This CDR3 region has 14 residues. Germline loops: CDR1 SGHTA, CDR2 FQGNSA. Trimming pared 5 bases from V and 2 bases from J, leaving 12 bases between. In nucleotides, the CDR3 is TGTGCCAGCAGCCCCGACGGACAGAACTATGGCTACACCTTC. Translation gives CASSPDGQNYGYTF. Full variable domain (missing parts from reference TRBV7-2 and TRBJ1-2): GAGVSQSPSNKVTEKGKDVELRCDPISGHTALYWYRQSLGQGLEFLIYFQGNSAPDKSGLPSDRFSAERTGGSVSTLTIQRTQQEDSAVYLCASSPDGQNYGYTFGSGTRLTVV.

This chain connects TRBV5-5 to TRBJ1-5; 7 positions match TRBD1. Germline values: CDR1 SGHKS, CDR2 YYEKEE (reference sequence). The CDR3 has 14 amino acids. The V gene end was trimmed by 2 bases and the J gene end by 5 bases; junction bases not matched to a gene: 4. CDR3 in amino acids: CASSLGQAHQPQHF. The CDR3 DNA reads as TGTGCCAGCAGCTTAGGACAGGCCCATCAGCCCCAGCATTTT.